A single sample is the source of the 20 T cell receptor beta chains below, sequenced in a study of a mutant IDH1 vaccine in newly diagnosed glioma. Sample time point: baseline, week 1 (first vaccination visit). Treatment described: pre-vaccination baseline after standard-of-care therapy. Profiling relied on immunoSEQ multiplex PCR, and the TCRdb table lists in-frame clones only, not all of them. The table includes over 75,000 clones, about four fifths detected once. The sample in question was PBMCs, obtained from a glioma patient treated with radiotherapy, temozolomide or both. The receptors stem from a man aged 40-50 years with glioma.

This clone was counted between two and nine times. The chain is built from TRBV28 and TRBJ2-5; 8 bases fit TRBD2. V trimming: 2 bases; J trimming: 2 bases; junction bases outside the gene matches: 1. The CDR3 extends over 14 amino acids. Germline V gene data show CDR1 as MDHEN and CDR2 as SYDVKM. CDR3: CASSLTGGQETQYF. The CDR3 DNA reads TGTGCCAGCAGTTTAACGGGAGGGCAAGAGACCCAGTACTTC.

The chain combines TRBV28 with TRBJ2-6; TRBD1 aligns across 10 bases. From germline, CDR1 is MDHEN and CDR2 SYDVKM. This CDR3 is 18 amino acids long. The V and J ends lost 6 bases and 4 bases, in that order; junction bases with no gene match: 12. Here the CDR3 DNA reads TGTGCCAGCAGATCCTCCGGGACAGGGGTTTCGGGGGCCAACGTCCTGACTTTC. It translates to CASRSSGTGVSGANVLTF. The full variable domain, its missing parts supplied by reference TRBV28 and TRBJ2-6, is DVKVTQSSRYLVKRTGEKVFLECVQDMDHENMFWYRQDPGLGLRLIYFSYDVKMKEKGDIPEGYSVSREKKERFSLILESASTNQTSMYLCASRSSGTGVSGANVLTFGAGSRLTVL.

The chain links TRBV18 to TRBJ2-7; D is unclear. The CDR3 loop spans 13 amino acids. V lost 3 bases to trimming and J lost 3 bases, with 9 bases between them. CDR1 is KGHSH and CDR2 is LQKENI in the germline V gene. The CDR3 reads CASSPLDGYEQYF. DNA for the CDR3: TGTGCCAGCTCACCCCTTGACGGCTACGAGCAGTACTTC.

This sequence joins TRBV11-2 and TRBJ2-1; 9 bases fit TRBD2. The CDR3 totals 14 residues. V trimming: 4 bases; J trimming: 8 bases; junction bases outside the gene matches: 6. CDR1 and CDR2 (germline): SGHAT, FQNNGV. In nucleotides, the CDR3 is TGTGCCAGCAGCTCAGGGACTAGCTTCTATGAGCAGTTCTTC. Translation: CASSSGTSFYEQFF.

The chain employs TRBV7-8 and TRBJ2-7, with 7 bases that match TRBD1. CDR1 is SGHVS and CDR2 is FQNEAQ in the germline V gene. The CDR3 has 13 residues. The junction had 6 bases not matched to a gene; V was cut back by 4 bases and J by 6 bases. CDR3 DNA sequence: TGTGCCAGCAGCTCACACAGGGGTAGCGAGCAGTACTTC. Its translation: CASSSHRGSEQYF.

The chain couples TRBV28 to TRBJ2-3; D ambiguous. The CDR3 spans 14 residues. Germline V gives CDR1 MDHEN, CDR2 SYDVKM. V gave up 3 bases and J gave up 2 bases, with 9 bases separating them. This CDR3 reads CASSFGQTTDTQYF. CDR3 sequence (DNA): TGTGCCAGCAGTTTCGGGCAGACCACAGATACGCAGTATTTT.

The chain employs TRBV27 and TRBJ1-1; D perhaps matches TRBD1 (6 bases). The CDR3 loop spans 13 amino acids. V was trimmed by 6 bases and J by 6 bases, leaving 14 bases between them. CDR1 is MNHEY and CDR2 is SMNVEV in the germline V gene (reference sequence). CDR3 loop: CASSRTGLAEAFF. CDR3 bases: TGTGCCAGCAGCCGAACAGGGCTGGCTGAAGCTTTCTTT.

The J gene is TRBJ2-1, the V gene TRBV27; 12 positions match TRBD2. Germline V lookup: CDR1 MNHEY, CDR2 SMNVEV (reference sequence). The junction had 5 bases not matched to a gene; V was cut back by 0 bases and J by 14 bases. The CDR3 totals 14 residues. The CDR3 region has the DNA TGTGCCAGCAGTTTATCGACTAGCGGGAGTTCTGAGTTCTTC. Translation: CASSLSTSGSSEFF.

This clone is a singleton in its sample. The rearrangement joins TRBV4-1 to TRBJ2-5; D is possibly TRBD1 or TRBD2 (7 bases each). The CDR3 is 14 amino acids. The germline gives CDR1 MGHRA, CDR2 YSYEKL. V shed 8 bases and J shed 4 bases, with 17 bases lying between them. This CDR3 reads CASSGGGRGETQYF. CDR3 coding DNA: TGCGCCAGCTCAGGGGGGGGACGTGGAGAGACCCAGTACTTC.

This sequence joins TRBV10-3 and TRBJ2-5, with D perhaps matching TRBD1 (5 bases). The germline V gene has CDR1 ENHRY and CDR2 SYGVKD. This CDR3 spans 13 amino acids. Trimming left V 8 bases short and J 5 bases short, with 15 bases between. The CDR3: CAIGIGWGETQYF. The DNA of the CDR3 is TGTGCCATCGGAATTGGCTGGGGCGAGACCCAGTACTTC.

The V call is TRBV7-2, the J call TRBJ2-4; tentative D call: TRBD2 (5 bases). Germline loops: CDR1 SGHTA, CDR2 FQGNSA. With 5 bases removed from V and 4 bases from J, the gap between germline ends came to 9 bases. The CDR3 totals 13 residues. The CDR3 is CASSPAGKNIQYF. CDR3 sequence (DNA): TGTGCCAGCAGCCCCGCGGGTAAAAACATTCAGTACTTC.

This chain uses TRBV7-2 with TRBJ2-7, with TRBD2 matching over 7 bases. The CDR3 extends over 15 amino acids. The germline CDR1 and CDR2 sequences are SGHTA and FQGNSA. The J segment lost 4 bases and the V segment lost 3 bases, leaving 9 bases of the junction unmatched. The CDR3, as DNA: TGTGCCAGCAGCTTTGGGTCGACTAGCATGTACGAGCAGTACTTC. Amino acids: CASSFGSTSMYEQYF.

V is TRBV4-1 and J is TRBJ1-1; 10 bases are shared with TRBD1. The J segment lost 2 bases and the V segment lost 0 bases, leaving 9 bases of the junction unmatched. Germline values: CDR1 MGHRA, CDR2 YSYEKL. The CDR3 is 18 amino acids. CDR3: CASSQDGDRGSLNTEAFF. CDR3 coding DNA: TGCGCCAGCAGCCAAGATGGGGACAGGGGTAGCCTTAACACTGAAGCTTTCTTT.

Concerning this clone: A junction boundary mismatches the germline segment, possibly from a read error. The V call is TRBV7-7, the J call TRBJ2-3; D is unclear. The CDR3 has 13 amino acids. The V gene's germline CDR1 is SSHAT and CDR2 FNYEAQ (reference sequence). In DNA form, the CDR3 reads TGTGCTAGCAGCTTAAGGGACACAGATACGCAGTATTTT. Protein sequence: CASSLRDTDTQYF.

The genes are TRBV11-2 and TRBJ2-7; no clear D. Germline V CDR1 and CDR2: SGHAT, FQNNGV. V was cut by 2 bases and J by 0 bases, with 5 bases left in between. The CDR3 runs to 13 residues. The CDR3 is CASSLLSSYEQYF. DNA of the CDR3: TGTGCCAGCAGCTTATTAAGCTCCTACGAGCAGTACTTC. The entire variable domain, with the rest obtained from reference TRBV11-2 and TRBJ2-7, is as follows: EAGVAQSPRYKIIEKRQSVAFWCNPISGHATLYWYQQILGQGPKLLIQFQNNGVVDDSQLPKDRFSAERLKGVDSTLKIQPAKLEDSAVYLCASSLLSSYEQYFGPGTRLTVT.

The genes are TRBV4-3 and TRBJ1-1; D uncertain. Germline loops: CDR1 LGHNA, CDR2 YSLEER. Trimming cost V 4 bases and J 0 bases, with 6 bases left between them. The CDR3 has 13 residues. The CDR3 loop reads CASSRAVNTEAFF. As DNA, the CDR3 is TGCGCCAGCAGCCGGGCGGTGAACACTGAAGCTTTCTTT.

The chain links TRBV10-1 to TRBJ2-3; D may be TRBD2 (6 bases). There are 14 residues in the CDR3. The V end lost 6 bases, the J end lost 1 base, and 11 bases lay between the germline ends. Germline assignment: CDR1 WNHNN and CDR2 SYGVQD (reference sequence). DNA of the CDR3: TGCGCCAGCAGCGCCCCGGGGGGCACAGATACGCAGTATTTT. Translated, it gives CASSAPGGTDTQYF.

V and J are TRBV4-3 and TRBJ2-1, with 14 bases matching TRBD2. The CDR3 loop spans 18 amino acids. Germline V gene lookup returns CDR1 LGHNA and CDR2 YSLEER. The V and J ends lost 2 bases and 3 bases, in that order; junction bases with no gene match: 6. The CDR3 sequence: CASSQKGLAGVLYNEQFF. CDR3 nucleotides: TGCGCCAGCAGCCAAAAGGGACTAGCGGGAGTCCTCTACAATGAGCAGTTCTTC.

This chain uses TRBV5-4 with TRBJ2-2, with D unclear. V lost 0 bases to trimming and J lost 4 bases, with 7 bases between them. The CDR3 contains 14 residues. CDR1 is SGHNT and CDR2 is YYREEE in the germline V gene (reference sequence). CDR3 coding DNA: TGTGCCAGCAGCTTGGTTAAGGGCACCGGGGAGCTGTTTTTT. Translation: CASSLVKGTGELFF.

The CDR3 sequence is CASSLARYEQYF. The CDR3 DNA reads as TGTGCCAGCAGCTTGGCCCGCTACGAGCAGTACTTC. This chain connects TRBV5-8 to TRBJ2-7; no reliable D call. V dropped 0 bases and J dropped 3 bases, with 4 bases sitting between them. This CDR3 is built from 12 residues. CDR1 SGHTS and CDR2 YDEGEE come from the germline V gene.